This T cell receptor beta chain was captured by sequencing in a study of T cell responses to AZD1222 COVID-19 vaccine. Notes on this clone: The antigen remains unidentified.

Clones were read by immunoSEQ multiplex PCR, and TCRdb kept only the in-frame ones, dropping some. Of about 130,000 clones in the sample, less than 95% were seen once. Germline lookup yields CDR1 MNHNS and CDR2 SASEGT. After removal of 7 bases from V and 7 bases from J, the junction contained 9 bases not matched to a gene. CDR3 length: 15 amino acids. Study conclusions and caveats: Clonal diversity was possibly underestimated, and white British individuals and females predominated among donors. Reportedly, nearly half the spike-specific TCRs target unmutated variant regions.

J is TRBJ2-2 and V is TRBV6-1; TRBD1 matches 10 bases. Material: peripheral blood, obtained on day 0 of MenACWY control vaccination. The TCR was taken from an adult in good health. In DNA form, the CDR3 reads TGTGCCAGCACTCGCTCCGGGACAGGGGTCGGGGAGCTGTTTTTT. Residues: CASTRSGTGVGELFF.